This TCR beta chain was observed in a study of T cell clonotyping in hematopoietic cell transplantation. As for the study in general: Recipients' pretransplant samples followed cytoreduction.

A remark on this clone: The antigen is not known.

CDR3 length: 14 amino acids. Germline V gene data show CDR1 as MNHEY and CDR2 as SVGAGI. The V segment lost 6 bases and the J segment 2 bases; nucleotides outside the gene matches: 7. Time point indicated: recipient sample about 28 days before transplant, after cytoreduction. Recipients were bled about 28 days pretransplant and at posttransplant days 30, 100, 180. The assay was immunoSEQ multiplex PCR, and TCRdb's table has in-frame clones only and misses some. The table lists 45,000 to 60,000 clones, 80% to 90% of them singletons. General study results and limits: Without cell sorting, CD4 versus CD8 contributions remain unresolved. Broader posttransplant TCR repertoire diversity was predicted by graft donor and pretransplant recipient Inverse Simpson Index values.

This TCR was sampled from a man aged 55 to 70 with biphenotypic leukemia. Some clones in this sample may be carry-over from other donors' samples. This rearrangement joins TRBV6-5 to TRBJ2-7, with 7 bases identical to TRBD1. Sequenced material: peripheral blood mononuclear cells, taken before stem cell transplant. For the CDR3, the DNA is TGTGCCAGCAGCCGCAGGGACAGAGCCTACGAGCAGTACTTC. Translated, it gives CASSRRDRAYEQYF.